These 23 T cell receptor beta chains came from one sample sequenced in a study of blood T cells in healthy people across ages. The use of a sample-barcoded 5' primer and a J-beta primer mix characterized a second PCR of about 7 to 12 cycles. TCRdb re-derived calls from the 5' RACE reads in MiXCR, one entry per CDR3 protein. The sample lists around 600,000 distinct CDR3 sequences; 45% to 55% were seen once. The sequencing sample was made of blood. Receptor source: a man older than 75 in good health.

This clonotype was found a few times. V and J are TRBV29-1 and TRBJ2-1; D might be TRBD2 (6 bases). The CDR3 extends over 14 amino acids. The V end lost 7 bases, the J end lost 9 bases, and 22 bases lay between the germline ends. Germline V gene data show CDR1 as SQVTM and CDR2 as ANQGSEA. The CDR3 nucleotides are TGCAGCGCTAAGCTGGGTGGGAACGGGGGTGAGCAGTTCTTC. Its protein product is CSAKLGGNGGEQFF.

This clonotype was seen at least ten times. A much larger clonotype is one base distant, so this may be a read error. V usage is TRBV6-6 and J usage is TRBJ2-5; either TRBD1 or TRBD2 may supply D (5 bases each). Germline CDR1 MNHNY, CDR2 SVGAGI (reference sequence). The CDR3 contains 15 residues. Trimming stripped 2 bases from V and 11 bases from J, with 21 bases between. CDR3: CASSYGAGKENEQYF. DNA of the CDR3: TGTGCCAGCAGTTACGGGGCGGGCAAGGAAAATGAGCAGTACTTC.

The rearrangement uses TRBV6-2 or TRBV6-3 and TRBJ2-3; D not certain. Trimming pared 4 bases from V and 3 bases from J, leaving 11 bases between. CDR1 MNHEY and CDR2 SVGEGT come from the germline V gene. The CDR3 extends over 14 amino acids. The CDR3 nucleotides read TGTGCCAGCAGTTCGCTCACAACTACAGATACGCAGTATTTT. Its protein is CASSSLTTTDTQYF.

V usage is TRBV27 and J usage is TRBJ2-1; 10 bases line up with TRBD2. The CDR3 is 17 amino acids. The trim removed 5 bases at V and 7 bases at J, leaving 14 bases unmatched. From germline, CDR1 is MNHEY and CDR2 SMNVEV (reference sequence). In DNA, the CDR3 is TGTGCCAGCAGTCCTCAGCGACTAGCGGGCGTCCATAATGAGCAGTTCTTC. Translating it yields CASSPQRLAGVHNEQFF.

This clonotype was seen more than once but under ten times. CDR3 sequence: CASSFASGNNEQFF. The CDR3 coding sequence is TGTGCCAGCAGCTTCGCTAGCGGAAACAATGAGCAGTTCTTC. The chain links TRBV7-2 to TRBJ2-1; TRBD2 aligns across 7 bases. CDR3 size: 14 residues. V trimming: 3 bases; J trimming: 5 bases; junction bases outside the gene matches: 4. Germline lookup yields CDR1 SGHTA and CDR2 FQGNSA.

This clonotype was counted between two and nine times. The chain recombines TRBV7-9 with TRBJ2-3; TRBD1 matches 9 bases. This CDR3 is built from 15 residues. The germline V gene has CDR1 SEHNR and CDR2 FQNEAQ (reference sequence). J lost 1 base, V lost 5 bases, and 4 bases had no gene match. CDR3 loop: CASSPGTGRTDTQYF. CDR3 in DNA: TGTGCCAGCAGCCCAGGGACAGGGCGCACAGATACGCAGTATTTT.

This clonotype showed up just a few times. This chain links TRBV7-2 with TRBJ2-1, with unresolved D. Between the trimmed V and J ends, which lost 6 bases and 7 bases, there was a span of 10 bases. The CDR3 has 12 amino acids. CDR1 and CDR2 (germline): SGHTA, FQGNSA. For the CDR3, the DNA is TGTGCCAGCAGTTATAGTGAGAATGAGCAGTTCTTC. It is translated as CASSYSENEQFF.

The chain's CDR3 is CASSFGQAFSGANVLTF. The CDR3 DNA reads TGTGCCAGCAGTTTCGGACAGGCCTTCTCTGGGGCCAACGTCCTGACTTTC. The chain links TRBV12-3 or TRBV12-4 to TRBJ2-6, with 7 bases aligning to TRBD1. This CDR3 contains 17 residues. The J segment lost 0 bases and the V segment lost 3 bases, leaving 5 bases of the junction unmatched.

The chain joins TRBV27 to TRBJ1-1; D remains ambiguous. Deletions cut 6 bases from V and 0 bases from J, with 11 bases between. Germline CDR1 is MNHEY and CDR2 is SMNVEV (reference sequence). The CDR3 loop spans 14 amino acids. The CDR3, as DNA: TGTGCCAGCAGATCCCAGTATTTGAACACTGAAGCTTTCTTT. Translating gives CASRSQYLNTEAFF.

The chain links TRBV6-1 to TRBJ1-4; TRBD1 might be the D (6 bases). CDR1 MNHNS and CDR2 SASEGT come from the germline V gene. The V end was cut by 4 bases, the J end by 2 bases, with 8 bases between. The CDR3 spans 14 residues. The CDR3 region has the DNA TGTGCCAGCAGTGGGGGGGCGACTAATGAAAAACTGTTTTTT. Its translation: CASSGGATNEKLFF.

The chain links TRBV7-2 to TRBJ1-2, with 7 bases fitting TRBD1. The CDR3 extends over 15 amino acids. The germline V gene encodes CDR1 SGHTA and CDR2 FQGNSA. V was clipped by 5 bases and J by 0 bases; unmatched bases: 6. CDR3 residues: CASSQTGTANYGYTF. As DNA, the CDR3 is TGTGCCAGCAGCCAGACAGGGACGGCTAACTATGGCTACACCTTC.

This clonotype was seen only a few times. This chain joins TRBV6-5 and TRBJ2-5, with 7 bases lining up with TRBD2. CDR3 length: 14 residues. Germline V CDR1 and CDR2: MNHEY, SVGAGI. V lost 2 bases, J lost 3 bases, and 3 bases stayed unmatched. The CDR3 region has the DNA TGTGCCAGCAGTTACGCGGGGACTAAAGAGACCCAGTACTTC. Protein sequence: CASSYAGTKETQYF.

A word on this clonotype: One junction end disagrees with the germline gene, perhaps due to a read error. The rearrangement joins TRBV4-3 to TRBJ2-1; D is undetermined. The CDR3 contains 14 residues. The V gene's germline CDR1 is LGHNA and CDR2 YSLEER. The DNA of the CDR3 is TGCGTCAGCAGCCAAGAGGCATCAAACGGGTGGCAGTTCTTC. It is translated as CVSSQEASNGWQFF.

The rearrangement uses TRBV24-1 and TRBJ2-1; 15 nucleotides match TRBD2. This CDR3 comprises 17 residues. From germline, CDR1 is KGHDR and CDR2 SFDVKD. Trimming at V came to 3 bases and at J to 8 bases, leaving 7 bases not matched to a gene. CDR3 bases: TGTGCCACCAGTGATGCCGGGACTAGCGGGGGGTTGGATGAGCAGTTCTTC. Translated: CATSDAGTSGGLDEQFF.

Only a few counts were recorded for this clonotype. The chain uses TRBV7-2 and TRBJ2-7; 11 bases are a match to TRBD2. Germline V CDR1 and CDR2: SGHTA, FQGNSA. The CDR3 is made up of 15 amino acids. Trimming removed 4 bases from V and 0 bases from J; junction bases left unmatched: 2. The CDR3 sequence: CASSSTSGVSYEQYF. The CDR3 DNA sequence: TGTGCCAGCAGCTCGACTAGCGGGGTCTCCTACGAGCAGTACTTC.

This clonotype has more than one count but fewer than ten. The chain couples TRBV20-1 to TRBJ1-4, with 9 bases fitting TRBD1. J lost 7 bases, V lost 0 bases, and 6 bases had no gene match. The CDR3 contains 15 residues. The germline V gene encodes CDR1 DFQATT and CDR2 SNEGSKA (reference sequence). The CDR3 DNA is TGCAGTGCTAGAGACCCCGGGACAGGGAGTGAAAAACTGTTTTTT. It codes for CSARDPGTGSEKLFF.

This clonotype occurred a few times. CDR3 in DNA: TGTGCCAGCAGTTACCCGGACTCCAGCACAGATACGCAGTATTTT. Amino acids: CASSYPDSSTDTQYF. V usage is TRBV6-2 or TRBV6-3 and J usage is TRBJ2-3, with D perhaps matching TRBD2 (5 bases). Trimming took 2 bases from V and 0 from J, leaving 9 bases between them. This CDR3 has 15 residues. CDR1 and CDR2 (germline): MNHEY, SVGEGT.

The chain recombines TRBV7-2 with TRBJ1-2; D is ambiguous. This CDR3 region has 14 residues. CDR1 and CDR2 from the germline V gene are SGHTA and FQGNSA. Trimming pared 1 base from V and 0 bases from J, leaving 6 bases between. The CDR3 nucleotides read TGTGCCAGCAGCTTAGTGGGCACTAACTATGGCTACACCTTC. Protein product: CASSLVGTNYGYTF.

This clonotype occurred once. V and J are TRBV20-1 and TRBJ2-3; D call uncertain. The CDR3 extends over 14 amino acids. V dropped 0 bases and J dropped 1 base, with 8 bases sitting between them. Per the germline V gene, CDR1 is DFQATT and CDR2 is SNEGSKA (reference sequence). This chain's CDR3 is CSARESRGTDTQYF. The DNA for the CDR3 is TGCAGTGCTAGAGAGTCCAGAGGCACAGATACGCAGTATTTT.

The chain employs TRBV2 and TRBJ2-7; unclear D gene. This CDR3 spans 14 amino acids. Trimming took 4 bases from V and 0 from J, leaving 10 bases between them. Germline CDR1 SNHLY, CDR2 FYNNEI. The CDR3 DNA reads as TGTGCCAGCAGTGGGCAGCAATCCTCCTACGAGCAGTACTTC. Translated: CASSGQQSSYEQYF.

The chain joins TRBV29-1 to TRBJ1-5; no reliable D call. This CDR3 is built from 13 residues. Germline loops: CDR1 SQVTM, CDR2 ANQGSEA. The CDR3: CNVALNSNQPQHF. The CDR3 region has the DNA TGCAACGTCGCCCTTAATAGCAATCAGCCCCAGCATTTT.

The chain links TRBV15 to TRBJ2-1, with D perhaps given as TRBD1 or TRBD2 (5 bases each). Deletions cut 0 bases from V and 4 bases from J, with 10 bases between. Germline V CDR1 and CDR2: LNHNV, YYDKDF (reference sequence). The CDR3 runs to 15 residues. The CDR3 loop is CATSRDSGPYNEQFF. The DNA of the CDR3 is TGTGCCACCAGCAGAGATTCGGGGCCATACAATGAGCAGTTCTTC.

V and J are TRBV3-1 and TRBJ1-1, with D perhaps TRBD1 (6 bases). The CDR3 sequence is 13 residues long. With 3 bases removed from V and 3 bases from J, the gap between germline ends came to 8 bases. The V gene's germline CDR1 is LGHDT and CDR2 YNNKEL (reference sequence). The CDR3 region is CASSQPGDTEAFF. CDR3 DNA: TGTGCCAGCAGCCAGCCAGGGGACACTGAAGCTTTCTTT.